Listed below are T cell receptor beta chains from one sample, sequenced in a study of shared clonotypes between healthy human individuals. The assay was immunoSEQ multiplex PCR, and TCRdb's table has in-frame clones only and misses some. The sample carries some 2,500,000 clones, 80% to 95% recorded once. Sequencing used naive CD4+ T cells from PBMCs. These receptors were taken from a man aged 18 to 29 in good health. Some clones in this sample may be carry-over from other donors' samples. Both conserved end residues are part of each CDR3. The D gene is left open where the match is weak. Clone size is given for some rows only: seen once, a few or many times, or a class if the clone is expanded.

d_call clone_size j_call v_call cdr3_aa cdr3_nt
. . TRBJ1-5 TRBV4-2 CASSLPGKEYSNQPQHF TGTGCCAGCAGCCTCCCCGGGAAGGAATATAGCAATCAGCCCCAGCATTTT
. . TRBJ2-2 TRBV5-5 CASSKGRSDGELFF TGTGCCAGCAGCAAAGGACGGTCCGACGGGGAGCTGTTTTTT
. . TRBJ2-1 TRBV27 CASSLKSRNEQFF TGTGCCAGCAGTTTAAAATCTAGGAATGAGCAGTTCTTC
. . TRBJ1-4 TRBV7-2 CASSWRLATNEKLFF TGTGCCAGCAGCTGGCGCCTTGCAACTAATGAAAAACTGTTTTTT
. . TRBJ2-4 TRBV10-3 CAISSTGMGENIQYF TGTGCCATCAGCTCCACCGGGATGGGGGAAAACATTCAGTACTTC
TRBD2 once TRBJ2-3 TRBV7-2 CASRPTSGTDTQYF TGTGCCAGCAGGCCGACTAGCGGGACAGATACGCAGTATTTT
TRBD1 . TRBJ1-4 TRBV28 CASSPFGTGAYEKLFF TGTGCCAGCAGCCCCTTCGGGACAGGGGCATATGAAAAACTGTTTTTT
TRBD1 . TRBJ1-2 TRBV6-1 CASNSGQGNYGYTF TGTGCCAGCAACTCGGGACAGGGGAACTATGGCTACACCTTC
. . TRBJ2-7 TRBV28 CASNDPGAIHEQYF TGTGCCAGCAACGACCCGGGGGCGATCCACGAGCAGTACTTC
TRBD1 . TRBJ1-1 TRBV11-1 CASSVAGGTEAFF TGTGCCAGCAGCGTAGCAGGGGGCACTGAAGCTTTCTTT
. once TRBJ2-7 TRBV9 CASSVAQGPFYEQYF TGTGCCAGCAGCGTAGCGCAGGGACCCTTCTACGAGCAGTACTTC
. . TRBJ2-1 TRBV29-1 CSVGTPLLYNEQFF TGCAGCGTGGGGACTCCGCTTCTATACAATGAGCAGTTCTTC
. . TRBJ2-3 TRBV5-6 CASSSRAATDTQYF TGTGCCAGCAGCTCCCGGGCTGCCACAGATACGCAGTATTTT
. . TRBJ2-7 TRBV9 CASSVDAEVSYEQYF TGTGCCAGCAGCGTAGACGCAGAAGTCTCCTACGAGCAGTACTTC
. . TRBJ1-3 TRBV9 CASSIRQDSAQENTIYF TGTGCCAGCAGCATACGACAGGACTCGGCCCAGGAAAACACCATATATTTT
. . TRBJ2-1 TRBV7-2 CASSLGPLAYNEQFF TGTGCCAGCAGCTTAGGACCCCTAGCCTACAATGAGCAGTTCTTC
. . TRBJ1-5 TRBV28 CASSPTSREVWGPQHF TGTGCCAGCAGCCCGACCAGCAGGGAAGTGTGGGGGCCCCAGCATTTT
. . TRBJ1-1 TRBV7-2 CASSLQEKITEAFF TGTGCCAGCAGCTTGCAGGAAAAAATCACTGAAGCTTTCTTT
. . TRBJ2-5 TRBV4-3 CASSQGYRPEETQYF TGCGCCAGCAGCCAGGGCTATCGTCCTGAAGAGACCCAGTACTTC
. . TRBJ2-4 TRBV5-1 CASRRGYEEMAKNIQYF TGCGCCAGCCGAAGGGGTTACGAAGAAATGGCCAAAAACATTCAGTACTTC
. . TRBJ2-3 TRBV7-8 CASSLNRASSGIKQYF TGTGCCAGCAGCTTAAACCGGGCATCGTCCGGAATTAAGCAGTATTTT
. . TRBJ1-2 TRBV6-5 CASSPQGNYGYTF TGTGCCAGCAGTCCCCAGGGTAACTATGGCTACACCTTC
. once TRBJ2-1 TRBV2 CASSVRNEQFF TGTGCCAGCAGTGTCAGAAATGAGCAGTTCTTC
. . TRBJ2-7 TRBV4-2 CASSQFGAINEQYF TGTGCCAGCAGCCAGTTCGGTGCGATCAACGAGCAGTACTTC
. . TRBJ1-2 TRBV11-2 CASSSTNYGYTF TGTGCCAGCAGCTCCACTAACTATGGCTACACCTTC
. . TRBJ1-1 TRBV7-8 CASSLERSGWGTEAFF TGTGCCAGCAGCTTAGAGAGGTCCGGGTGGGGCACTGAAGCTTTCTTT
TRBD1 . TRBJ2-1 TRBV19 CASREPGQRSEEQFF TGTGCCAGTAGGGAGCCGGGACAGCGTTCCGAAGAGCAGTTCTTC
. . TRBJ1-1 TRBV5-1 CASSSGSLPNGAFF TGCGCCAGCAGCAGCGGGTCCCTGCCGAACGGGGCTTTCTTT
. . TRBJ1-4 TRBV30 CAWSRKWGDEKLFF TGTGCCTGGAGCCGGAAGTGGGGCGATGAAAAACTGTTTTTT
. . TRBJ2-7 TRBV2 CASSGRAHEQYF TGTGCCAGCAGTGGCAGGGCCCACGAGCAGTACTTC
TRBD1 . TRBJ2-1 TRBV5-6 CASSRDRAHEQFF TGTGCCAGCAGCCGAGACAGGGCACATGAGCAGTTCTTC
. . TRBJ1-2 TRBV19 CASSTQRTYNYGYTF TGTGCCAGTAGTACTCAGAGAACCTATAACTATGGCTACACCTTC
TRBD2 . TRBJ2-7 TRBV28 CASNPTTSGSYEQYF TGTGCCAGCAATCCGACGACTAGCGGCTCCTACGAGCAGTACTTC
. . TRBJ1-5 TRBV6-5 CASSPTDGQWPQHF TGTGCCAGCAGTCCTACGGACGGTCAGTGGCCCCAGCATTTT
TRBD1 . TRBJ1-2 TRBV10-3 CAISPRTGYGYTF TGTGCCATCAGCCCCAGGACAGGGTATGGCTACACCTTC
TRBD1 once TRBJ1-1 TRBV5-1 CASRSGQANTEAFF TGCGCCAGCAGATCCGGACAGGCGAACACTGAAGCTTTCTTT
TRBD2 once TRBJ2-2 TRBV6-5 CASGSSGRGTGELFF TGTGCCAGCGGGTCTAGCGGGAGGGGTACCGGGGAGCTGTTTTTT
. few TRBJ1-4 TRBV30 CAWSLGGTNEKLFF TGTGCCTGGAGCCTAGGGGGGACTAATGAAAAACTGTTTTTT
TRBD1 . TRBJ1-1 TRBV19 CASSRVDREGAEAFF TGTGCCAGTAGTCGCGTAGACAGGGAGGGGGCTGAAGCTTTCTTT
TRBD1 . TRBJ1-5 TRBV2 CASSSGTAYQPQHF TGTGCCAGCAGTTCCGGGACAGCTTATCAGCCCCAGCATTTT
. once TRBJ1-2 TRBV7-2 CASSDPGPYNYGYTF TGTGCCAGCAGCGACCCGGGACCTTATAACTATGGCTACACCTTC
. . TRBJ2-7 TRBV5-5 CASSRTIDYEQYF TGTGCCAGCAGCCGGACAATTGATTACGAGCAGTACTTC
. once TRBJ2-1 TRBV5-6 CASSLSRGRGSYNEQFF TGTGCCAGCAGCTTGTCCCGTGGGCGGGGCTCCTACAATGAGCAGTTCTTC
. once TRBJ1-3 TRBV19 CASSMYTSSGNTIYF TGTGCCAGTAGTATGTACACAAGCTCTGGAAACACCATATATTTT
. once TRBJ1-1 TRBV6-1 CASSEVFQGWGTEAFF TGTGCCAGCAGTGAAGTTTTTCAGGGCTGGGGCACTGAAGCTTTCTTT
TRBD2 . TRBJ2-1 TRBV7-9 CASSSRGSGRYNEQFF TGTGCCAGCAGCTCCCGGGGTAGCGGGAGGTATAATGAGCAGTTCTTC
TRBD1 . TRBJ1-2 TRBV11-2 CASSLDPVRGDYGYTF TGTGCCAGCAGCTTAGATCCGGTCAGGGGGGACTATGGCTACACCTTC
. . TRBJ2-2 TRBV28 CASTARGTWNTGELFF TGTGCCAGCACCGCTCGGGGGACATGGAACACCGGGGAGCTGTTTTTT
. . TRBJ1-3 TRBV4-1 CASSQAGSGNTIYF TGCGCCAGCAGTCAAGCAGGGTCTGGAAACACCATATATTTT
. . TRBJ2-5 TRBV14 CASSQERTPVGETQYF TGTGCCAGCAGCCAAGAGAGGACCCCGGTCGGAGAGACCCAGTACTTC
TRBD2 . TRBJ2-3 TRBV5-1 CASSYGLAGSTDTQYF TGCGCCAGCAGCTATGGACTAGCGGGAAGCACAGATACGCAGTATTTT
TRBD1 . TRBJ1-2 TRBV7-2 CASSKEGQGLSGYTF TGTGCCAGCAGCAAAGAGGGACAGGGGCTTTCTGGCTACACCTTC
. . TRBJ1-1 TRBV28 CASSPGGVTYTEAFF TGTGCCAGCAGTCCCGGTGGGGTGACATACACTGAAGCTTTCTTT
. . TRBJ1-2 TRBV6-1 CASRTITYGYTF TGTGCCAGCAGGACGATTACTTATGGCTACACCTTC
TRBD1 . TRBJ2-7 TRBV29-1 CSVEGGQGNYEQYF TGCAGCGTTGAAGGGGGACAGGGTAACTACGAGCAGTACTTC
. . TRBJ2-5 TRBV19 CASSIMGELGETQYF TGTGCCAGTAGTATTATGGGGGAATTGGGGGAGACCCAGTACTTC